This is a list of T cell receptor beta chains from one sample in a study of cytomegalovirus exposure and HLA in healthy donors. Using immunoSEQ multiplex PCR, the repertoire was profiled, and TCRdb retains in-frame clones only, with some absent. Counted here are approximately 250,000 clones, around 78% occurring once; the ten biggest clones make up under 0.6%. The sample comprised PBMCs. Receptor source: a boy aged 5-17 years in good health and CMV-seronegative. Both conserved end residues are part of each CDR3. Each record gives: CDR3 length, D gene, J gene, clone size, V gene, CDR3 protein, CDR3 DNA. D genes are given only for firm matches. Where a row states a size, it is once, few, many or the class of an expanded clone; other rows omit it.

CDR3 length: 12; D gene: -; J gene: TRBJ1-5; clone size: few; V gene: TRBV6-1; CDR3 protein: CASIQSGQPQHF; CDR3 DNA: TGTGCCAGCATTCAATCCGGTCAGCCCCAGCATTTT
CDR3 length: 13; D gene: -; J gene: TRBJ1-4; clone size: -; V gene: TRBV30; CDR3 protein: CAGASGANEKLFF; CDR3 DNA: TGTGCCGGGGCTTCCGGAGCTAATGAAAAACTGTTTTTT
CDR3 length: 13; D gene: -; J gene: TRBJ2-7; clone size: -; V gene: TRBV13; CDR3 protein: CASSLQGFAEQYF; CDR3 DNA: TGTGCCAGCAGCTTACAGGGGTTTGCCGAGCAGTACTTC
CDR3 length: 13; D gene: -; J gene: TRBJ1-2; clone size: -; V gene: TRBV9; CDR3 protein: CASSVETGHGYTF; CDR3 DNA: TGTGCCAGCAGCGTAGAGACAGGCCATGGCTACACCTTC
CDR3 length: 17; D gene: TRBD1; J gene: TRBJ1-6; clone size: -; V gene: TRBV7-8; CDR3 protein: CASSPGGGTAHNSPLHF; CDR3 DNA: TGTGCCAGCAGCCCTGGGGGCGGGACAGCACATAATTCACCCCTCCACTTT
CDR3 length: 16; D gene: TRBD2; J gene: TRBJ2-3; clone size: -; V gene: TRBV9; CDR3 protein: CASSVGVGGGTDTQYF; CDR3 DNA: TGTGCCAGCAGCGTAGGGGTGGGGGGGGGCACAGATACGCAGTATTTT
CDR3 length: 12; D gene: -; J gene: TRBJ1-1; clone size: -; V gene: TRBV9; CDR3 protein: CASSVVGGTAFF; CDR3 DNA: TGTGCCAGCAGCGTAGTAGGGGGAACAGCTTTCTTT
CDR3 length: 14; D gene: -; J gene: TRBJ1-2; clone size: once; V gene: TRBV5-6; CDR3 protein: CASSPRPANYGYTF; CDR3 DNA: TGTGCCAGCAGCCCCAGGCCGGCTAACTATGGCTACACCTTC
CDR3 length: 14; D gene: TRBD1; J gene: TRBJ2-1; clone size: -; V gene: TRBV7-3; CDR3 protein: CASSHRDRGYEQFF; CDR3 DNA: TGTGCCAGCAGCCACCGGGACAGGGGGTATGAGCAGTTCTTC
CDR3 length: 15; D gene: -; J gene: TRBJ2-3; clone size: -; V gene: TRBV6-5; CDR3 protein: CASSSLGGPTDTQYF; CDR3 DNA: TGTGCCAGCAGTTCTCTCGGGGGTCCCACAGATACGCAGTATTTT
CDR3 length: 14; D gene: TRBD1; J gene: TRBJ1-4; clone size: -; V gene: TRBV6-1; CDR3 protein: CASITDRTNEKLFF; CDR3 DNA: TGTGCCAGCATTACGGACAGGACTAATGAAAAACTGTTTTTT
CDR3 length: 15; D gene: TRBD1; J gene: TRBJ1-6; clone size: -; V gene: TRBV12-5; CDR3 protein: CASGLGQGSRSPLHF; CDR3 DNA: TGTGCTAGTGGTTTGGGACAGGGGAGCCGCTCACCCCTCCACTTT
CDR3 length: 13; D gene: -; J gene: TRBJ2-5; clone size: -; V gene: TRBV15; CDR3 protein: CATSRGGPETQYF; CDR3 DNA: TGTGCCACCAGCAGAGGGGGGCCGGAGACCCAGTACTTC
CDR3 length: 18; D gene: -; J gene: TRBJ1-1; clone size: once; V gene: TRBV4-2; CDR3 protein: CASSQDLSGAKVNTEAFF; CDR3 DNA: TGTGCCAGCAGCCAAGATCTTTCAGGGGCGAAGGTGAACACTGAAGCTTTCTTT
CDR3 length: 17; D gene: -; J gene: TRBJ2-7; clone size: -; V gene: TRBV6-1; CDR3 protein: CASSEGLEGWRTYEQYF; CDR3 DNA: TGTGCCAGCAGTGAAGGTTTGGAGGGATGGAGGACCTACGAGCAGTACTTC
CDR3 length: 17; D gene: TRBD2; J gene: TRBJ2-7; clone size: once; V gene: TRBV4-1; CDR3 protein: CASSQALSGRALYEQYF; CDR3 DNA: TGCGCCAGCAGCCAAGCCTTGAGCGGGAGGGCCCTCTACGAGCAGTACTTC
CDR3 length: 15; D gene: -; J gene: TRBJ2-1; clone size: -; V gene: TRBV19; CDR3 protein: CASSIGASSYNEQFF; CDR3 DNA: TGTGCCAGTAGTATAGGGGCAAGCTCCTACAATGAGCAGTTCTTC
CDR3 length: 15; D gene: TRBD1; J gene: TRBJ1-3; clone size: -; V gene: TRBV5-1; CDR3 protein: CASSLVGTAGNTIYF; CDR3 DNA: TGCGCCAGCAGCTTGGTGGGGACAGCTGGAAACACCATATATTTT
CDR3 length: 16; D gene: TRBD2; J gene: TRBJ2-5; clone size: -; V gene: TRBV7-7; CDR3 protein: CASSPTGTSVQETQYF; CDR3 DNA: TGTGCCAGCAGCCCTACCGGGACTAGCGTTCAAGAGACCCAGTACTTC
CDR3 length: 14; D gene: -; J gene: TRBJ1-4; clone size: -; V gene: TRBV11-2; CDR3 protein: CASTRDFQVEKLFF; CDR3 DNA: TGTGCCAGCACCCGAGATTTCCAGGTTGAAAAACTGTTTTTT
CDR3 length: 15; D gene: TRBD1; J gene: TRBJ2-3; clone size: -; V gene: TRBV5-8; CDR3 protein: CASSLRGQGTDTQYF; CDR3 DNA: TGTGCCAGCAGCTTAAGGGGACAGGGCACAGATACGCAGTATTTT
CDR3 length: 15; D gene: TRBD2; J gene: TRBJ2-5; clone size: once; V gene: TRBV27; CDR3 protein: CASSPIAGWEETQYF; CDR3 DNA: TGTGCCAGCAGTCCAATAGCGGGGTGGGAGGAGACCCAGTACTTC
CDR3 length: 16; D gene: -; J gene: TRBJ2-7; clone size: -; V gene: TRBV30; CDR3 protein: CAWSAQRTRAFYEQYF; CDR3 DNA: TGTGCCTGGAGTGCACAGAGGACGCGGGCGTTCTACGAGCAGTACTTC
CDR3 length: 14; D gene: -; J gene: TRBJ2-1; clone size: -; V gene: TRBV19; CDR3 protein: CASRGSGPHREQFF; CDR3 DNA: TGTGCCAGTAGGGGGAGCGGCCCCCATCGTGAGCAGTTCTTC
CDR3 length: 15; D gene: TRBD1; J gene: TRBJ2-1; clone size: -; V gene: TRBV14; CDR3 protein: CASSPGQGFYNEQFF; CDR3 DNA: TGTGCCAGCAGCCCGGGACAGGGGTTCTACAATGAGCAGTTCTTC
CDR3 length: 15; D gene: TRBD1; J gene: TRBJ2-2; clone size: few; V gene: TRBV11-3; CDR3 protein: CASSVRDRGHGELFF; CDR3 DNA: TGTGCCAGCAGCGTCCGGGACAGGGGTCACGGGGAGCTGTTTTTT
CDR3 length: 16; D gene: TRBD2; J gene: TRBJ2-7; clone size: -; V gene: TRBV11-3; CDR3 protein: CASSLDLLAGGREQYF; CDR3 DNA: TGTGCCAGCAGCTTAGATCTACTAGCGGGGGGGCGCGAGCAGTACTTC
CDR3 length: 10; D gene: -; J gene: TRBJ1-1; clone size: -; V gene: TRBV7-9; CDR3 protein: CASNRRGSFF; CDR3 DNA: TGTGCCAGCAACAGGCGGGGTTCTTTCTTT
CDR3 length: 17; D gene: -; J gene: TRBJ1-2; clone size: once; V gene: TRBV27; CDR3 protein: CASSSATGHRTNYGYPF; CDR3 DNA: TGTGCCAGCAGTTCCGCTACAGGTCACCGAACCAACTATGGCTACCCCTTC
CDR3 length: 15; D gene: TRBD1; J gene: TRBJ1-5; clone size: -; V gene: TRBV6-1; CDR3 protein: CASSERGRLLQPQHF; CDR3 DNA: TGTGCCAGCAGTGAAAGGGGGCGCTTACTTCAGCCCCAGCATTTT
CDR3 length: 15; D gene: -; J gene: TRBJ1-6; clone size: -; V gene: TRBV27; CDR3 protein: CASTPEGQGYSPLHF; CDR3 DNA: TGTGCCAGCACCCCCGAGGGGCAGGGGTATTCACCCCTCCACTTT
CDR3 length: 16; D gene: TRBD2; J gene: TRBJ2-1; clone size: -; V gene: TRBV19; CDR3 protein: CASSPIAGPTYNEQFF; CDR3 DNA: TGTGCCAGTAGTCCAATAGCGGGCCCGACCTACAATGAGCAGTTCTTC
CDR3 length: 14; D gene: TRBD1; J gene: TRBJ1-2; clone size: few; V gene: TRBV7-9; CDR3 protein: CASSRDRENYGYTF; CDR3 DNA: TGTGCCAGCAGCCGGGACAGGGAAAACTATGGCTACACCTTC
CDR3 length: 14; D gene: -; J gene: TRBJ2-3; clone size: -; V gene: TRBV5-1; CDR3 protein: CASSFRVRTDTQYF; CDR3 DNA: TGCGCCAGCAGCTTTCGGGTCAGAACAGATACGCAGTATTTT
CDR3 length: 13; D gene: -; J gene: TRBJ2-7; clone size: -; V gene: TRBV6-1; CDR3 protein: CASQWRSSYEQYF; CDR3 DNA: TGTGCCAGTCAGTGGAGGAGCTCCTACGAGCAGTACTTC
CDR3 length: 16; D gene: -; J gene: TRBJ2-7; clone size: -; V gene: TRBV7-9; CDR3 protein: CASSSRGGGAVNEQYF; CDR3 DNA: TGTGCCAGCAGCTCCAGAGGGGGTGGGGCTGTAAACGAGCAGTACTTC
CDR3 length: 17; D gene: -; J gene: TRBJ1-1; clone size: -; V gene: TRBV4-2; CDR3 protein: CASSPTPDSQMNTEAFF; CDR3 DNA: TGTGCCAGCAGCCCGACACCGGACAGCCAAATGAACACTGAAGCTTTCTTT
CDR3 length: 13; D gene: -; J gene: TRBJ1-1; clone size: -; V gene: TRBV2; CDR3 protein: CASSVRPRTEAFF; CDR3 DNA: TGTGCCAGCAGTGTTAGACCGAGGACTGAAGCTTTCTTT
CDR3 length: 15; D gene: -; J gene: TRBJ1-3; clone size: -; V gene: TRBV5-6; CDR3 protein: CASSRSPGHGNTIYF; CDR3 DNA: TGTGCCAGCAGCCGCTCCCCAGGACATGGAAACACCATATATTTT
CDR3 length: 13; D gene: -; J gene: TRBJ2-7; clone size: few; V gene: TRBV2; CDR3 protein: CASNRERFDEQYF; CDR3 DNA: TGTGCCAGCAACCGAGAACGATTCGACGAGCAGTACTTC
CDR3 length: 14; D gene: -; J gene: TRBJ2-1; clone size: -; V gene: TRBV13; CDR3 protein: CASSKRLEGNEQFF; CDR3 DNA: TGTGCCAGCAGCAAAAGACTAGAGGGCAATGAGCAGTTCTTC
CDR3 length: 15; D gene: -; J gene: TRBJ2-6; clone size: -; V gene: TRBV6-5; CDR3 protein: CASSRTGFGANVLTF; CDR3 DNA: TGTGCCAGCAGTCGAACAGGGTTTGGGGCCAACGTCCTGACTTTC
CDR3 length: 14; D gene: -; J gene: TRBJ1-2; clone size: -; V gene: TRBV11-3; CDR3 protein: CASSLDPGIYGYTF; CDR3 DNA: TGTGCCAGCAGCTTAGATCCAGGGATCTATGGCTACACCTTC
CDR3 length: 14; D gene: -; J gene: TRBJ2-2; clone size: -; V gene: TRBV5-1; CDR3 protein: CASSLGYNTGELFF; CDR3 DNA: TGCGCCAGCAGCTTGGGCTATAACACCGGGGAGCTGTTTTTT
CDR3 length: 13; D gene: -; J gene: TRBJ1-2; clone size: -; V gene: TRBV6-5; CDR3 protein: CASSSPRNYGYTF; CDR3 DNA: TGTGCCAGCAGTTCCCCCAGAAACTATGGCTACACCTTC
CDR3 length: 15; D gene: TRBD1; J gene: TRBJ1-2; clone size: few; V gene: TRBV9; CDR3 protein: CASSLTTGVFEGYTF; CDR3 DNA: TGTGCCAGCAGCTTAACAACAGGGGTATTCGAAGGCTACACCTTC
CDR3 length: 17; D gene: -; J gene: TRBJ1-3; clone size: -; V gene: TRBV4-1; CDR3 protein: CASSHLPGVNPGNTIYF; CDR3 DNA: TGCGCCAGCAGCCACTTACCAGGGGTCAATCCCGGAAACACCATATATTTT
CDR3 length: 14; D gene: TRBD2; J gene: TRBJ2-7; clone size: -; V gene: TRBV7-9; CDR3 protein: CASSLTSGTYEQYF; CDR3 DNA: TGTGCCAGCAGCTTAACTAGCGGGACTTACGAGCAGTACTTC
CDR3 length: 14; D gene: TRBD2; J gene: TRBJ2-5; clone size: once; V gene: TRBV5-4; CDR3 protein: CASSVLAGGPNWDF; CDR3 DNA: TGTGCCAGCAGCGTGCTAGCGGGAGGGCCCAACTGGGACTTC
CDR3 length: 16; D gene: -; J gene: TRBJ1-1; clone size: -; V gene: TRBV5-1; CDR3 protein: CASSFTHRVVGTEAFF; CDR3 DNA: TGCGCCAGCAGCTTCACCCACAGGGTTGTGGGGACTGAAGCTTTCTTT
CDR3 length: 16; D gene: TRBD1; J gene: TRBJ1-2; clone size: few; V gene: TRBV9; CDR3 protein: CASSVGDRGTPYGYTF; CDR3 DNA: TGTGCCAGCAGCGTAGGGGACAGAGGCACTCCCTATGGCTACACCTTC
CDR3 length: 14; D gene: -; J gene: TRBJ1-4; clone size: -; V gene: TRBV5-4; CDR3 protein: CASSSGKEGEKLFF; CDR3 DNA: TGTGCCAGCAGCTCCGGGAAGGAGGGTGAAAAACTGTTTTTT
CDR3 length: 15; D gene: -; J gene: TRBJ1-2; clone size: -; V gene: TRBV30; CDR3 protein: CAWKPPRGAGYGYTF; CDR3 DNA: TGTGCCTGGAAACCGCCGCGGGGTGCGGGCTATGGCTACACCTTC
CDR3 length: 15; D gene: TRBD2; J gene: TRBJ2-3; clone size: -; V gene: TRBV18; CDR3 protein: CASSPHSGAPDTQYF; CDR3 DNA: TGTGCCAGCTCACCGCATAGCGGGGCGCCAGATACGCAGTATTTT